These 18 T cell receptor beta chains were all obtained from the same sample, sequenced in a study of cytomegalovirus exposure and HLA in healthy donors. With 60 Vbeta and 13 Jbeta primers, the PCR was carried out. Only in-frame clones appear in the TCRdb table, and some are missing; sequencing was by immunoSEQ multiplex PCR. The data contain around 150,000 clones, roughly 80% of them singletons. Sequences were obtained from PBMCs. The receptor source for this set is a human donor in good health.

The chain joins TRBV4-3 to TRBJ2-7; 10 bases match TRBD2. V was pared by 0 bases and J by 9 bases, with 8 bases of the junction left unmatched. CDR3 length: 15 amino acids. Germline assignment: CDR1 LGHNA and CDR2 YSLEER. The CDR3 spells CASSQDLLAGARQYF. The CDR3 DNA reads as TGCGCCAGCAGCCAAGACCTCCTAGCGGGAGCTCGGCAGTACTTC.

This rearrangement joins TRBV2 to TRBJ2-1; TRBD1 matches at 9 bases. The V segment lost 6 bases and the J segment 2 bases; nucleotides outside the gene matches: 5. Germline V gene data show CDR1 as SNHLY and CDR2 as FYNNEI. The CDR3 covers 15 residues. The CDR3, as DNA: TGTGCCAGCAGAGTAACAGGGGGCCCCTACAATGAGCAGTTCTTC. The encoded protein is CASRVTGGPYNEQFF.

The chain uses TRBV6-1 and TRBJ1-4; D not resolved. CDR3 length: 13 amino acids. Trimming stripped 4 bases from V and 8 bases from J, with 11 bases between. CDR1 and CDR2 (germline): MNHNS, SASEGT. In DNA, the CDR3 is TGTGCCAGCAGTGGCGCGATAGAGGAAAAACTGTTTTTT. Residues: CASSGAIEEKLFF.

This chain links TRBV27 with TRBJ2-5, with 9 bases matching TRBD2. Germline V gives CDR1 MNHEY, CDR2 SMNVEV (reference sequence). V shed 2 bases, J shed 5 bases, and the junction held 12 bases outside the gene matches. This CDR3 contains 17 residues. The DNA for the CDR3 is TGTGCCAGCAGTTTAGGGGGTAGCGGGAGAGAGGGGGAGACCCAGTACTTC. Its protein is CASSLGGSGREGETQYF.

In its sample, this clone was seen once. The chain carries TRBV7-2 and TRBJ2-5, with 8 bases lining up with TRBD1. Germline trimming cut 1 base from V and 7 bases from J; bases unmatched to any gene: 5. From germline, CDR1 is SGHTA and CDR2 FQGNSA. CDR3 size: 14 residues. The CDR3 spells CASSLGTGSGTQYF. In nucleotides, the CDR3 is TGTGCCAGCAGCTTAGGGACAGGGTCCGGGACCCAGTACTTC.

The genes are TRBV9 and TRBJ2-7; D may be TRBD2 (6 bases). Germline V CDR1 and CDR2: SGDLS, YYNGEE. The CDR3 is made up of 15 amino acids. Trimming took off 0 bases at V and 0 bases at J, with 10 bases between the two ends. The CDR3 nucleotides are TGTGCCAGCAGCGTAGGATCTAGCGACTCCTACGAGCAGTACTTC. This encodes CASSVGSSDSYEQYF. Variable domain in full (rest from reference TRBV9 and TRBJ2-7): DSGVTQTPKHLITATGQRVTLRCSPRSGDLSVYWYQQSLDQGLQFLIQYYNGEERAKGNILERFSAQQFPDLHSELNLSSLELGDSALYFCASSVGSSDSYEQYFGPGTRLTVT.

The chain carries TRBV11-2 and TRBJ1-1, with 8 positions matching TRBD1. V lost 5 bases and J lost 1; bases outside the gene matches: 3. This CDR3 contains 14 residues. CDR1 and CDR2 from the germline V gene are SGHAT and FQNNGV. Here the CDR3 DNA reads TGTGCCAGCAGCACGACAGGGGCGAACACTGAAGCTTTCTTT. Amino acid sequence: CASSTTGANTEAFF.

This clone was seen a few times. J is TRBJ2-2 and V is TRBV7-9; no clear D gene. The germline V and J ends were trimmed by 2 bases and 6 bases, with 4 bases remaining between them. Germline CDR1 SEHNR, CDR2 FQNEAQ (reference sequence). The CDR3 loop spans 12 amino acids. The CDR3 DNA reads TGTGCCAGCAGCTTAAGCTCCGGGGAGCTGTTTTTT. The encoded protein is CASSLSSGELFF.

This clone was seen once. The chain recombines TRBV30 with TRBJ1-2; no clear D. V gave up 2 bases and J gave up 6 bases, with 7 bases separating them. Germline V gene sequence: CDR1 GTSNPN, CDR2 SVGIG (reference sequence). This CDR3 is built from 11 residues. Here the CDR3 reads CAWSRGDGYTF. The CDR3 DNA is TGTGCCTGGAGTAGAGGAGATGGCTACACCTTC.

The chain recombines TRBV28 with TRBJ2-2, with 9 bases fitting TRBD2. Germline V gene sequence: CDR1 MDHEN, CDR2 SYDVKM. The CDR3 has 16 residues. J lost 5 bases, V lost 6 bases, and 10 bases had no gene match. DNA of the CDR3: TGTGCCAGCAGCGTTTCCCCGGGACTAGCTACCGGGGAGCTGTTTTTT. Its translation is CASSVSPGLATGELFF.

The chain carries TRBV30 and TRBJ1-2; 9 bases match TRBD1. V gave up 5 bases and J gave up 0 bases; unmatched junction bases: 13. The CDR3 loop spans 17 amino acids. CDR1 is GTSNPN and CDR2 is SVGIG in the germline V gene (reference sequence). Written as DNA, the CDR3 is TGTGCCTGGGAACAGGGGGCTGTAGTTCGATCTAACTATGGCTACACCTTC. It yields the protein CAWEQGAVVRSNYGYTF.

This chain connects TRBV28 to TRBJ1-5; D possibly corresponds to TRBD1 (5 bases). CDR3 size: 18 residues. The germline gives CDR1 MDHEN, CDR2 SYDVKM. V lost 5 bases and J 0 bases, leaving 20 bases between the germline ends. The CDR3 loop reads CASSNSKGEKYSNQPQHF. The CDR3, as DNA: TGTGCCAGCAGTAACTCTAAAGGGGAAAAATATAGCAATCAGCCCCAGCATTTT. Supplemented by reference TRBV28 and TRBJ1-5, the full variable domain reads DVKVTQSSRYLVKRTGEKVFLECVQDMDHENMFWYRQDPGLGLRLIYFSYDVKMKEKGDIPEGYSVSREKKERFSLILESASTNQTSMYLCASSNSKGEKYSNQPQHFGDGTRLSIL.

The rearrangement joins TRBV5-1 to TRBJ2-1, with TRBD2 matching 10 bases. Germline CDR1 and CDR2: SGHRS and YFSETQ. Trimming at V came to 7 bases and at J to 9 bases, leaving 10 bases not matched to a gene. CDR3 length: 14 amino acids. In nucleotides, the CDR3 is TGCGCCAGCGAGGGGCTAGCGGGGGCGGGTGAGCAGTTCTTC. It translates to CASEGLAGAGEQFF.

This clone was observed once. The chain links TRBV28 to TRBJ2-7; a possible D gene is TRBD1 (5 bases). The CDR3 has 16 amino acids. Per germline, CDR1 MDHEN and CDR2 SYDVKM. The V gene lost 5 bases and the J gene lost 4 bases, with 21 bases spanning the gap. The CDR3 region has the DNA TGTGCCAGCAGTCCACACCCAGGGTTCAGCTCTTACGAGCAGTACTTC. It encodes CASSPHPGFSSYEQYF.

This chain links TRBV28 with TRBJ2-7; 9 nucleotides line up with TRBD1. CDR1 is MDHEN, CDR2 SYDVKM, per germline. Trimming cost V 2 bases and J 2 bases; bases outside gene matches: 4. CDR3 length: 15 residues. The CDR3 DNA reads as TGTGCCAGCAGTTTAAGCGGGACAGGGACCTACGAGCAGTACTTC. This sequence encodes CASSLSGTGTYEQYF.

The genes are TRBV9 and TRBJ1-1, with D unresolved. The V and J ends lost 3 bases and 4 bases respectively, with 13 bases between them. The CDR3 length is 14 residues. Germline CDR1 is SGDLS and CDR2 is YYNGEE. CDR3 bases: TGTGCCAGCAGCGAGGGTGACGGGAGCACTGAAGCTTTCTTT. Amino acid sequence: CASSEGDGSTEAFF.

This clone was counted between two and nine times. The rearrangement uses TRBV30 and TRBJ2-5; D unresolved. The CDR3 is 11 residues long. The ends were cut back, 2 bases at V and 5 bases at J, with 6 bases in the middle. The germline V gene has CDR1 GTSNPN and CDR2 SVGIG (reference sequence). The CDR3 DNA follows: TGTGCCTGGAGTCCCCGGGAGACCCAGTACTTC. This codes for CAWSPRETQYF.

This clone was recorded a few times. V usage is TRBV29-1 and J usage is TRBJ2-1; TRBD2 aligns across 8 bases. After removal of 0 bases from V and 0 bases from J, the junction contained 4 bases not matched to a gene. The CDR3 covers 16 residues. The germline V gene encodes CDR1 SQVTM and CDR2 ANQGSEA. In DNA form, the CDR3 reads TGCAGCGTTGAAGACCATAGCGGGATCTCCTACAATGAGCAGTTCTTC. Translating gives CSVEDHSGISYNEQFF.